The 28 T cell receptor beta chains given below trace back to one sample, sequenced in a study of cytomegalovirus exposure and HLA in healthy donors (dated by TCRdb to about 2017). Library construction relied on the immunoSEQ multiplex PCR assay. The multiplex PCR relied on a mix of 60 forward primers for TCR Vbeta segments and 13 reverse primers for TCR Jbeta segments. TCRdb holds this immuneACCESS table with in-frame rearrangements only. Some clones are missing; in checked studies, unresolved V genes explain under half, and the rest has no known cause. The sample table lists roughly 140,000 clones, over 75% of them with a count of one. Jointly, the top ten make up about 5.6% of the sample. Sequencing was carried out using PBMCs. Receptors originate from a man aged 25-45 years in good health and CMV-seropositive.

V usage is TRBV28 and J usage is TRBJ1-4, with D perhaps TRBD1 (5 bases). V dropped 10 bases and J dropped 6 bases, with 21 bases sitting between them. CDR3 length: 15 residues. The germline CDR1 and CDR2 sequences are MDHEN and SYDVKM. The CDR3 region has the DNA TGTGCCACCACCGGGGGTAGGGCCGATTATGAAAAACTGTTTTTT. Its translation: CATTGGRADYEKLFF.

The chain recombines TRBV6-6 with TRBJ1-1; D call uncertain. Germline CDR1 is MNHNY and CDR2 is SVGAGI (reference sequence). V was cut by 5 bases and J by 0 bases, with 16 bases left in between. The CDR3 has 16 residues. CDR3 amino acids: CASSQGSGTLNTEAFF. CDR3 DNA sequence: TGTGCCAGCAGTCAAGGATCGGGAACCTTGAACACTGAAGCTTTCTTT.

The gene calls are TRBV18 and TRBJ2-3; the match to TRBD2 covers 14 bases. V trimming: 7 bases; J trimming: 2 bases; junction bases outside the gene matches: 2. Germline-derived CDR1 and CDR2 are KGHSH and LQKENI. This CDR3 has 15 amino acids. The CDR3 region has the DNA TGTGCCAGCTTGGGACTAGCGGGGGTCACAGATACGCAGTATTTT. Its protein product is CASLGLAGVTDTQYF.

This chain connects TRBV9 to TRBJ2-7, with a tentative D call TRBD1 (6 bases). CDR3 size: 14 residues. The germline gives CDR1 SGDLS, CDR2 YYNGEE. The V gene lost 3 bases and the J gene lost 2 bases, with 12 bases spanning the gap. The CDR3 DNA reads TGTGCCAGCAGCGCCGACAGGAGTACCTACGAGCAGTACTTC. Protein product: CASSADRSTYEQYF.

This chain uses TRBV10-1 with TRBJ1-3, with 7 bases matching TRBD1. CDR3 size: 15 residues. V lost 5 bases and J lost 1; bases outside the gene matches: 5. The germline V gene has CDR1 WNHNN and CDR2 SYGVQD (reference sequence). In DNA, the CDR3 is TGCGCCAGCAGTCCGTCAGGGGGTTCTGGAAACACCATATATTTT. Translation gives CASSPSGGSGNTIYF.

The CDR3 here is CASSPLTGSSYEQYF. CDR3 in DNA: TGTGCCAGCTCTCCTTTGACAGGAAGCTCCTACGAGCAGTACTTC. The chain employs TRBV18 and TRBJ2-7, with a weak D call TRBD1 (6 bases). Germline CDR1 reads KGHSH; CDR2 reads LQKENI. CDR3 length: 15 residues. V gave up 6 bases and J gave up 0 bases, with 15 bases separating them.

This clone was counted only a few times. The chain links TRBV27 to TRBJ2-1, with TRBD2 matching over 8 bases. Germline trimming cut 6 bases from V and 0 bases from J; bases unmatched to any gene: 4. The CDR3 has 15 amino acids. Per the germline V gene, CDR1 is MNHEY and CDR2 is SMNVEV (reference sequence). Here the CDR3 reads CASRRSGSSYNEQFF. In DNA, the CDR3 is TGTGCCAGCAGGAGGAGCGGGAGCTCCTACAATGAGCAGTTCTTC.

The genes are TRBV5-1 and TRBJ1-3; weak D call: TRBD1 (6 bases). V lost 3 bases to trimming and J lost 4 bases, with 11 bases between them. This CDR3 has 14 amino acids. CDR1 SGHRS and CDR2 YFSETQ come from the germline V gene. This CDR3 is CASSSQGNGNTIYF. The CDR3 DNA follows: TGCGCCAGCAGCTCTCAGGGGAACGGAAACACCATATATTTT.

This chain links TRBV7-9 with TRBJ2-5, with D tentatively TRBD1 (5 bases). The CDR3 runs to 14 residues. Germline V gives CDR1 SEHNR, CDR2 FQNEAQ (reference sequence). Trimming cost V 3 bases and J 1 base, with 9 bases left between them. The CDR3 coding sequence is TGTGCCAGCAGCTTCGACAGAATCCAAGAGACCCAGTACTTC. It encodes CASSFDRIQETQYF. The full variable domain, completed using reference TRBV7-9 and TRBJ2-5, is DTGVSQNPRHKITKRGQNVTFRCDPISEHNRLYWYRQTLGQGPEFLTYFQNEAQLEKSRLLSDRFSAERPKGSFSTLEIQRTEQGDSAMYLCASSFDRIQETQYFGPGTRLLVL.

The chain joins TRBV18 to TRBJ2-7, with TRBD1 matching over 8 bases. The CDR3 runs to 13 residues. Germline CDR1 and CDR2: KGHSH and LQKENI. The J segment lost 3 bases and the V segment lost 4 bases, leaving 2 bases of the junction unmatched. As DNA, the CDR3 is TGTGCCAGCTCACAAGGACAGGGCTACGAGCAGTACTTC. Protein sequence: CASSQGQGYEQYF.

V gene TRBV7-9 combines with J gene TRBJ1-4; TRBD1 agrees at 7 bases. The V and J ends lost 4 bases and 5 bases, in that order; junction bases with no gene match: 7. From germline, CDR1 is SEHNR and CDR2 FQNEAQ (reference sequence). The CDR3 spans 15 residues. The CDR3 loop is CASSYRGQPNEKLFF. The CDR3 DNA sequence: TGTGCCAGCAGCTACAGGGGACAGCCCAATGAAAAACTGTTTTTT.

The V gene is TRBV19, the J gene TRBJ2-1; TRBD1 matches at 8 bases. Germline V gene lookup returns CDR1 LNHDA and CDR2 SQIVND (reference sequence). This CDR3 is 15 amino acids long. J was trimmed by 6 bases and V by 3 bases; bases with no gene match: 7. CDR3 sequence: CASSMQGAMGNEQFF. The CDR3 DNA reads as TGTGCCAGTAGTATGCAGGGGGCTATGGGCAATGAGCAGTTCTTC.

V is TRBV11-2 and J is TRBJ2-1, with TRBD2 identical over 9 bases. The germline V gene has CDR1 SGHAT and CDR2 FQNNGV. V was clipped by 1 base and J by 4 bases; unmatched bases: 8. The CDR3 is 17 residues long. CDR3 coding DNA: TGTGCCAGCAGCTTAGGAGGATCGCGGGGGGGTTACAATGAGCAGTTCTTC. This encodes CASSLGGSRGGYNEQFF.

In regard to this clone: An end of the junction differs from the germline gene, which may be a read error. The chain carries TRBV7-9 and TRBJ2-7; D remains ambiguous. Germline CDR1 SEHNR, CDR2 FQNEAQ (reference sequence). CDR3 length: 12 amino acids. The CDR3 protein is CSSSQAIHEQYF. CDR3 sequence (DNA): TGTTCCAGCAGCCAGGCCATTCACGAGCAGTACTTC.

CDR3: CASRGLLSSYNEQFF. The CDR3 bases are TGTGCCAGTAGGGGGCTTTTGAGCTCCTACAATGAGCAGTTCTTC. V and J are TRBV19 and TRBJ2-1, with D possibly matching TRBD1 (5 bases). This CDR3 region has 15 residues. With 6 bases removed from V and 0 bases from J, the gap between germline ends came to 12 bases. Germline values: CDR1 LNHDA, CDR2 SQIVND (reference sequence).

The chain has TRBV28 and TRBJ2-7, with TRBD2 matching over 16 bases. The CDR3 contains 16 residues. Per germline, CDR1 MDHEN and CDR2 SYDVKM. V shed 5 bases, J shed 2 bases, and the junction held 3 bases outside the gene matches. CDR3 nucleotide sequence: TGTGCCAGCAGTACGGGACTAGCGGGAGGGCCCTACGAGCAGTACTTC. As protein: CASSTGLAGGPYEQYF.

As for this clone: The junction differs from germline at one of its ends, possibly a read error. This chain connects TRBV7-9 to TRBJ2-5, with D maybe TRBD2 (5 bases). This CDR3 has 15 amino acids. Per the germline V gene, CDR1 is SEHNR and CDR2 is FQNEAQ (reference sequence). The CDR3: CSSSLWRPVQETQYF. As DNA, the CDR3 is TGTTCCAGCAGCTTATGGAGGCCCGTACAAGAGACCCAGTACTTC.

V gene TRBV7-9 combines with J gene TRBJ1-2; maybe TRBD1 (5 bases). V was trimmed by 5 bases and J by 8 bases, leaving 24 bases between them. CDR3 size: 16 residues. Germline lookup yields CDR1 SEHNR and CDR2 FQNEAQ (reference sequence). The CDR3 sequence is CASSRPGDGGSGGYTF. The CDR3 nucleotides are TGTGCCAGCAGCCGTCCGGGGGACGGGGGATCGGGAGGCTACACCTTC.

The gene calls are TRBV4-1 and TRBJ1-2, with 8 bases fitting TRBD1. CDR1 and CDR2 from the germline V gene are MGHRA and YSYEKL. V shed 2 bases and J 6 bases; nucleotides not matched to a gene: 2. The CDR3 consists of 13 residues. The CDR3 DNA sequence: TGCGCCAGCAGCCAATGGACAGGGAATGGCTACACCTTC. Protein: CASSQWTGNGYTF.

The chain links TRBV27 to TRBJ1-5, with TRBD1 identical over 7 bases. V lost 4 bases and J lost 7; bases outside the gene matches: 1. This CDR3 has 12 amino acids. CDR1 is MNHEY, CDR2 SMNVEV, per germline (reference sequence). DNA for the CDR3: TGTGCCAGCAGTTCCAGGGGGCAGCCCCAGCATTTT. This gives the protein CASSSRGQPQHF.

V is TRBV4-1 and J is TRBJ1-2; 8 bases map to TRBD1. J was trimmed by 2 bases and V by 0 bases; bases with no gene match: 8. Germline CDR1 and CDR2: MGHRA and YSYEKL. CDR3 size: 17 residues. CDR3 amino acids: CASSQDYWTGRNYGYTF. In nucleotides, the CDR3 is TGCGCCAGCAGCCAAGATTACTGGACAGGGCGAAACTATGGCTACACCTTC.

This clone was found once. The chain has TRBV19 and TRBJ2-1, with 9 positions matching TRBD2. V lost 6 bases to trimming and J lost 5 bases; unmatched junction nucleotides: 8. CDR1 and CDR2 (germline): LNHDA, SQIVND (reference sequence). The CDR3 has 15 residues. The DNA for the CDR3 is TGTGCCAGTAGGGAATCTAGCGGGGCGAACAATGAGCAGTTCTTC. Amino acid sequence: CASRESSGANNEQFF.

The V gene is TRBV12-5, the J gene TRBJ2-1, with 14 bases matching TRBD2. After removal of 3 bases from V and 4 bases from J, the junction contained 2 bases not matched to a gene. CDR1 and CDR2 (germline): LGHNT, FRNRAP. The CDR3 sequence is 16 residues long. The CDR3 sequence is CASGFRTSGGYNEQFF. CDR3 nucleotide sequence: TGTGCTAGTGGTTTTCGGACTAGCGGGGGGTACAATGAGCAGTTCTTC. Full variable domain (outside the CDR3, taken from reference TRBV12-5 and TRBJ2-1): DARVTQTPRHKVTEMGQEVTMRCQPILGHNTVFWYRQTMMQGLELLAYFRNRAPLDDSGMPKDRFSAEMPDATLATLKIQPSEPRDSAVYFCASGFRTSGGYNEQFFGPGTRLTVL.

The chain combines TRBV11-3 with TRBJ2-7; weak D call: TRBD2 (5 bases). This CDR3 comprises 14 residues. The V end lost 3 bases, the J end lost 6 bases, and 15 bases lay between the germline ends. CDR1 is SGHNT and CDR2 is YENEEA in the germline V gene. Here the CDR3 DNA reads TGTGCCAGCAGCTTCGGCGGAGACGCGGGCGAGCAGTACTTC. This codes for CASSFGGDAGEQYF.

V usage is TRBV5-1 and J usage is TRBJ2-2; 8 positions agree with TRBD1. Germline-derived CDR1 and CDR2 are SGHRS and YFSETQ. The CDR3 is 15 amino acids. Germline trimming cut 3 bases from V and 2 bases from J; bases unmatched to any gene: 3. CDR3 sequence reads: CASSSTGVNTGELFF. The CDR3 DNA sequence: TGCGCCAGCAGCTCGACAGGGGTAAACACCGGGGAGCTGTTTTTT.

The rearrangement joins TRBV2 to TRBJ2-7, with TRBD1 as a possible D gene (5 bases). The CDR3 contains 12 residues. Trimming removed 6 bases at V and 3 bases at J, with 9 bases between. Germline values: CDR1 SNHLY, CDR2 FYNNEI. CDR3 sequence reads: CASSPQGYEQYF. DNA of the CDR3: TGTGCCAGCAGCCCTCAGGGCTACGAGCAGTACTTC.

The V and J genes are TRBV6-5 and TRBJ1-2; 8 nucleotides line up with TRBD1. The CDR3 length is 14 residues. V lost 6 bases to trimming and J lost 7 bases; unmatched junction nucleotides: 10. The germline CDR1 and CDR2 sequences are MNHEY and SVGAGI. The CDR3 region is CASRGTGGIFGYTF. The CDR3 DNA reads as TGTGCCAGCAGGGGTACAGGGGGAATTTTTGGCTACACCTTC.

The table lists this clone with a count of one. The V call is TRBV28, the J call TRBJ2-2, with D uncertain. From germline, CDR1 is MDHEN and CDR2 SYDVKM. The CDR3 spans 14 residues. V shed 3 bases and J shed 3 bases, with 8 bases lying between them. CDR3: CASSFTRDTGELFF. DNA for the CDR3: TGTGCCAGCAGTTTTACCCGAGACACCGGGGAGCTGTTTTTT.